This T cell receptor beta chain was obtained from a study of T cells in narcolepsy. Findings of the study overall: Autoreactive HCRT-specific and TRIB2-specific clonotypes were marked in same-patient CSF-versus-blood CD4+ comparisons.

For this clone: No antigen is known for it.

Clones were read by immunoSEQ multiplex PCR, and TCRdb kept only the in-frame ones, dropping some. This table holds about 30,000 clones, roughly 80% found once. Trimming took 3 bases from V and 5 from J, leaving 13 bases between them. The germline V gene has CDR1 MNHEY and CDR2 SMNVEV (reference sequence). This CDR3 contains 14 residues. The sample taken for sequencing was CD45RA- memory CD4+ T cells from PBMCs. The rearrangement joins TRBV27 to TRBJ1-2; no firm D call. This clonotype was obtained from a human donor with narcolepsy. The CDR3 sequence is CASSLNRYLYGYTF. As DNA, the CDR3 is TGTGCCAGCAGTTTGAACAGATACCTTTATGGCTACACCTTC.